The T cell receptor beta chain under discussion was sequenced for a study of T-cell reconstitution after alpha-beta-depleted transplantation in children (dated by TCRdb to the mid-2010s). Turning to the overall study: T-cell immune reconstitution after TCRalphabeta/CD19-depleted allogeneic hematopoietic cell transplantation in children was quantitatively tracked in the study by means of TCR repertoire profiling.

CDR3 length: 16 amino acids, cysteine to phenylalanine. Solely the CDR3 DNA is kept, with 48 bases framed from the first base. CDR1 is given as MNHEY and CDR2 as SMNVEV, both from the germline V gene (reference sequence). V and J lose 6 bases and 3 bases, and a span of 18 bases separates them. About this clonotype: What antigen it recognizes has not been identified. No base quality information exists; no much larger clone differs at one position.

Library generation was performed with PCR. For sequencing, an Illumina HiSeq 2500 was employed. Molecular barcoding was employed in the preparation of TCR libraries, with unique molecular identifiers being used to normalize TCRbeta repertoire quantification. TCRdb itself trimmed the public reads at Q25 with fastp, ran MiXCR and retained productive beta chains. Each CDR3 protein gets just one entry, which takes the most common genes and DNA from the rows behind it. The sample table lists a few hundred thousand distinct CDR3 sequences, about 20% of them with a count of one. The ten most abundant clones make up 3.8% of the sample.

The receptor was derived from a human donor who donated a stem cell graft to a child with acute myeloid leukemia. This material consisted of PBMCs from the stem cell graft donor, taken from the stem cell graft. The sequence is built from TRBV27 and TRBJ2-4; the D element might be TRBD1 or TRBD2, as each aligns at 5 bases. The nucleotides read TGTGCCAGCAGCGAACTCCCTCAGAGGGGCAAAAACATTCAGTACTTC. This is translated as CASSELPQRGKNIQYF.